The sequence of this TCR beta chain was determined in a study of identical twins. To note about this clonotype: Antigen: not known.

TCRdb reprocessed the 5' RACE reads with MiXCR, giving one entry per CDR3 protein. The table includes hundreds of thousands of distinct CDR3 sequences, approximately 25% detected once. Germline CDR1 ENHRY, CDR2 SYGVKD. This CDR3 comprises 14 residues. V lost 4 bases and J lost 0, with 8 bases in between. Study-level points and caveats: There were fewer insertions in abundant cord blood beta clonotypes, but memory repertoires showed no such pattern.

The same sample was also studied in work on T cells expressing NK-cell markers. Per that study: One of eight sequenced donors was HCMV-seronegative; the other seven were seropositive. These clonotypes also led the CD3+CD56-NKG2C+ fraction in several donors.

The sequence was collected from a young woman in good health. This sequence joins TRBV10-3 and TRBJ2-3; D not certain. The sample taken for sequencing was CD4+ T cells sorted from blood. The chain's CDR3 is CAISVGTSTDTQYF. Written as DNA, the CDR3 is TGTGCCATCAGTGTCGGAACCAGCACAGATACGCAGTATTTT.